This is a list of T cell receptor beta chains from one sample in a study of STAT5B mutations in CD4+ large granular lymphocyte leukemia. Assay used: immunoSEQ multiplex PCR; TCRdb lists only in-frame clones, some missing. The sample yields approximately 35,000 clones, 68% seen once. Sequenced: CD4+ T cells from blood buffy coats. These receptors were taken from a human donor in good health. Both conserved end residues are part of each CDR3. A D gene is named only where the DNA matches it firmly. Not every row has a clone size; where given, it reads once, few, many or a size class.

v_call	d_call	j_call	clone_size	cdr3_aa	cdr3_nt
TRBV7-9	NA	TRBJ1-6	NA	CASREGDSPLHF	TGTGCCAGCAGGGAGGGTGATTCACCCCTCCACTTT
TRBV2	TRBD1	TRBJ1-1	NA	CATVGQGRTEAFF	TGTGCCACTGTGGGACAGGGAAGAACTGAAGCTTTCTTT
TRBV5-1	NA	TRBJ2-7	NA	CASSLDTYEQYF	TGCGCCAGCAGCTTGGACACCTACGAGCAGTACTTC
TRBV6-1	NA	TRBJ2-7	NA	CASSAVDGGAEQYF	TGTGCCAGCAGTGCGGTCGACGGGGGAGCCGAGCAGTACTTC
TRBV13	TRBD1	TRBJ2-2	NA	CASGGQGQGTGELFF	TGTGCCAGCGGGGGGCAGGGACAGGGCACCGGGGAGCTGTTTTTT
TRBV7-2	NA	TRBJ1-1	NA	CASSLGTGRPAFF	TGTGCCAGCAGCTTAGGGACGGGGAGACCCGCTTTCTTT
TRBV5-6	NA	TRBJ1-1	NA	CASSLEGLTAEAFF	TGTGCCAGCAGCTTGGAAGGATTAACGGCTGAAGCTTTCTTT
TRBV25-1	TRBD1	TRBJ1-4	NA	CASRGQGSEKLFF	TGTGCCAGCAGAGGACAGGGGTCTGAAAAACTGTTTTTT
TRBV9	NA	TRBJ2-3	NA	CASSARTETISTDTQYF	TGTGCCAGCAGCGCCCGGACAGAAACGATTAGCACAGATACGCAGTATTTT
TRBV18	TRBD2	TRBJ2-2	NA	CASSPTGLAKTGELFF	TGTGCCAGCTCACCTACGGGACTAGCCAAAACCGGGGAGCTGTTTTTT
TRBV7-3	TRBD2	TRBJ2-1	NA	CASSLGLASYNEQFF	TGTGCCAGCAGCTTGGGACTAGCCTCCTACAATGAGCAGTTCTTC
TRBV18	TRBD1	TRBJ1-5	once	CASSPSNRGSVNQPQHF	TGTGCCAGCTCACCATCGAACAGGGGCTCGGTAAATCAGCCCCAGCATTTT
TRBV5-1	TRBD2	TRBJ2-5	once	CASSPGGVVGGETQYF	TGCGCCAGCAGCCCGGGAGGGGTTGTTGGCGGAGAGACCCAGTACTTC
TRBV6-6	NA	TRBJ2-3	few	CASSPSSDTQYF	TGTGCCAGCAGCCCATCGTCAGATACGCAGTATTTT
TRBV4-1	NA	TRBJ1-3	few	CASSQLYHRESGNTIYF	TGCGCCAGCAGCCAGCTCTACCACAGGGAGTCGGGAAACACCATATATTTT
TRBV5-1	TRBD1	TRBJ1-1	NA	CASSQTPDRGAGAFF	TGCGCCAGCAGCCAAACTCCCGACAGGGGAGCGGGAGCTTTCTTT
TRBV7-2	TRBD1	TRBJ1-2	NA	CASSRDSFYGYTF	TGTGCCAGCAGCAGGGACAGTTTCTATGGCTACACCTTC
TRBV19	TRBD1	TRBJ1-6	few	CASTMGTGAQNSPLHF	TGTGCCAGTACCATGGGGACAGGGGCGCAGAATTCACCCCTCCACTTT
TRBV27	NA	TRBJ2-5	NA	CASSPRGQETQYF	TGTGCCAGCAGCCCCCGGGGACAAGAGACCCAGTACTTC
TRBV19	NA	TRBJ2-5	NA	CASSIKGTTKETQYF	TGTGCCAGTAGTATAAAGGGGACAACTAAAGAGACCCAGTACTTC
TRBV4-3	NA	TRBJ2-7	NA	CASSQGAGSYEQYF	TGCGCCAGCAGCCAAGGGGCAGGGTCGTACGAGCAGTACTTC
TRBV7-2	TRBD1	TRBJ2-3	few	CASSKQGAGDTQYF	TGTGCCAGCAGCAAACAGGGGGCTGGAGATACGCAGTATTTT
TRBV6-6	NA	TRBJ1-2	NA	CASSYSGDTGSGYTF	TGTGCCAGCAGTTACTCGGGCGATACAGGGAGTGGCTACACCTTC
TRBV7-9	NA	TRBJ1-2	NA	CASSEGQYYGYTF	TGTGCCAGCAGCGAGGGTCAGTACTATGGCTACACCTTC
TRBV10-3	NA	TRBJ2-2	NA	CAISEKGGPEVRELFF	TGTGCCATCAGTGAGAAGGGCGGGCCGGAGGTTCGGGAGCTGTTTTTT
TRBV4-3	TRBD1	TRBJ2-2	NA	CASSQRDSKHFGELFF	TGCGCCAGCAGCCAGAGGGACAGTAAACATTTTGGGGAGCTGTTTTTT
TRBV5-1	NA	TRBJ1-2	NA	CASSLAATYGYTF	TGCGCCAGCAGCTTGGCCGCCACATATGGCTACACCTTC
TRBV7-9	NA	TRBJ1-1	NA	CASSPVGVRYTEAFF	TGTGCCAGCAGCCCAGTGGGGGTCAGGTACACTGAAGCTTTCTTT
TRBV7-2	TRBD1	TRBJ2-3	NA	CASSFDRGITDTQYF	TGTGCCAGCAGCTTCGACAGGGGAATTACAGATACGCAGTATTTT
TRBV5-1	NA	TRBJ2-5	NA	CASSFSGGAETQYF	TGCGCCAGCAGCTTTAGTGGGGGGGCGGAGACCCAGTACTTC
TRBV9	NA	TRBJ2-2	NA	CASSVSINTGELFF	TGTGCCAGCAGCGTATCGATCAACACCGGGGAGCTGTTTTTT
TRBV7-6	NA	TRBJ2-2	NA	CASSLVANTGELFF	TGTGCCAGCAGCTTAGTCGCGAACACCGGGGAGCTGTTTTTT
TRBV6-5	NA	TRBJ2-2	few	CASRREATGELFF	TGTGCCAGCAGGAGAGAGGCTACCGGGGAGCTGTTTTTT
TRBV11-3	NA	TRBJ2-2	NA	CASSSQGTGELFF	TGTGCCAGCAGCTCTCAGGGGACCGGGGAGCTGTTTTTT
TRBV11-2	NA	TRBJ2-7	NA	CASSFPRPYEQYF	TGTGCCAGCAGCTTTCCCAGGCCCTACGAGCAGTACTTC
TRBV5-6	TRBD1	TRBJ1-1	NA	CASTSTGGLNTEAFF	TGTGCCAGCACCTCGACAGGGGGCCTGAACACTGAAGCTTTCTTT
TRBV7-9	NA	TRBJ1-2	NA	CASTMQGGGYTF	TGTGCCAGCACCATGCAGGGCGGCGGCTACACCTTC
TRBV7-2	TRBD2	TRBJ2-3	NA	CASSLGLAGGPNTQYF	TGTGCCAGCAGCTTAGGACTAGCGGGGGGGCCAAATACGCAGTATTTT
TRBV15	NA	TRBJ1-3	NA	CATSHGARSGNTIYF	TGTGCCACCAGCCACGGTGCTCGCTCTGGAAACACCATATATTTT
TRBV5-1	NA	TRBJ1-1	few	CASSYRGVGNTEAFF	TGCGCCAGCAGCTATAGGGGGGTGGGGAACACTGAAGCTTTCTTT
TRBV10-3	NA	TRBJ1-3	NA	CAISPTGTLSGNTIYF	TGTGCCATCAGTCCGACAGGTACTCTGTCTGGAAACACCATATATTTT
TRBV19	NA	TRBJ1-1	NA	CASRGMNTEAFF	TGTGCCAGCCGGGGCATGAACACTGAAGCTTTCTTT
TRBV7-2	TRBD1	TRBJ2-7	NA	CASALGQGVFEQYF	TGTGCCAGCGCCCTTGGACAGGGAGTGTTCGAGCAGTACTTC
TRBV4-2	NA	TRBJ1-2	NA	CASSQESRGVTYGYTF	TGTGCCAGCAGCCAAGAGTCCAGGGGCGTCACCTATGGCTACACCTTC
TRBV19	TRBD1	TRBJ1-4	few	CASSIHRGGGSNEKLFF	TGTGCCAGTAGTATCCACAGGGGAGGTGGGTCTAATGAAAAACTGTTTTTT
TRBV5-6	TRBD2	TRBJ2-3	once	CASSFVLAGSDTQYF	TGTGCCAGCAGCTTCGTCCTAGCGGGATCAGATACGCAGTATTTT